This passage covers 25 T cell receptor beta chains from one sample sequenced in a study of blood T cell repertoires in COVID-19. The data were produced by immunoSEQ multiplex PCR, yet TCRdb's version contains in-frame clones alone and is incomplete. The sample carries roughly 64,000 clones, 70% to 85% recorded once. Sequencing input: peripheral blood. These receptors were obtained from a woman in her sixties with acute or convalescent COVID-19.

The chain is built from TRBV19 and TRBJ1-5, with D possibly matching TRBD1 (6 bases). The CDR3 sequence is 15 residues long. Trimming took 5 bases from V and 0 from J, leaving 11 bases between them. Germline assignment: CDR1 LNHDA and CDR2 SQIVND (reference sequence). CDR3 protein: CASSLGRGSNQPQHF. In DNA form, the CDR3 reads TGTGCCAGTAGTTTAGGCAGGGGTAGCAATCAGCCCCAGCATTTT.

The chain carries TRBV19 and TRBJ1-5; 8 bases are a match to TRBD1. The CDR3 sequence is 16 residues long. J was trimmed by 4 bases and V by 5 bases; bases with no gene match: 10. Germline V CDR1 and CDR2: LNHDA, SQIVND (reference sequence). The CDR3 is CASSQDRGVRNQPQHF. CDR3 DNA: TGTGCCAGTAGTCAAGACAGGGGCGTACGGAATCAGCCCCAGCATTTT.

This clone was detected only a few times. This sequence joins TRBV9 and TRBJ2-1; possibly TRBD2 for D (6 bases). The CDR3 sequence is 15 residues long. CDR1 and CDR2 from the germline V gene are SGDLS and YYNGEE. Trimming took off 2 bases at V and 0 bases at J, with 9 bases between the two ends. CDR3 DNA: TGTGCCAGCAGCGTGTACGGGAGCTCCTACAATGAGCAGTTCTTC. Its protein is CASSVYGSSYNEQFF. The variable domain in full, completed from reference TRBV9 and TRBJ2-1, reads DSGVTQTPKHLITATGQRVTLRCSPRSGDLSVYWYQQSLDQGLQFLIQYYNGEERAKGNILERFSAQQFPDLHSELNLSSLELGDSALYFCASSVYGSSYNEQFFGPGTRLTVL.

This chain joins TRBV5-1 and TRBJ2-3, with 10 positions matching TRBD1. Trimming removed 3 bases from V and 6 bases from J; junction bases left unmatched: 4. The CDR3 totals 14 residues. Germline loops: CDR1 SGHRS, CDR2 YFSETQ. The CDR3 protein is CASSSGQGTDTQYF. CDR3 nucleotide sequence: TGCGCCAGCAGCTCGGGACAGGGGACGGATACGCAGTATTTT. The entire variable domain, with the rest obtained from reference TRBV5-1 and TRBJ2-3, is as follows: KAGVTQTPRYLIKTRGQQVTLSCSPISGHRSVSWYQQTPGQGLQFLFEYFSETQRNKGNFPGRFSGRQFSNSRSEMNVSTLELGDSALYLCASSSGQGTDTQYFGPGTRLTVL.

This chain links TRBV15 with TRBJ1-1, with 9 positions matching TRBD1. The CDR3 runs 14 residues. V gave up 6 bases and J gave up 9 bases; unmatched junction bases: 11. The germline V gene has CDR1 LNHNV and CDR2 YYDKDF (reference sequence). CDR3 DNA sequence: TGTGCCACCAGTAGGGACAGGGATCCGTCTAAAGCTTTCTTT. Translated, it gives CATSRDRDPSKAFF. Drawing the rest from reference TRBV15 and TRBJ1-1, the complete variable domain is DAMVIQNPRYQVTQFGKPVTLSCSQTLNHNVMYWYQQKSSQAPKLLFHYYDKDFNNEADTPDNFQSRRPNTSFCFLDIRSPGLGDTAMYLCATSRDRDPSKAFFGQGTRLTVV.

This clone was seen only a few times. The chain links TRBV2 to TRBJ1-4, with D maybe TRBD1 (5 bases). Germline V gene lookup returns CDR1 SNHLY and CDR2 FYNNEI. This CDR3 region has 14 residues. Deletions cut 4 bases from V and 7 bases from J, with 13 bases between. The CDR3 nucleotides are TGTGCCAGCAGTGGATGGGGGACTGTTGAAAAACTGTTTTTT. Translating it yields CASSGWGTVEKLFF.

The V call is TRBV6-5, the J call TRBJ2-2; a weak D match, TRBD1 (5 bases). Deletions cut 7 bases from V and 2 bases from J, with 11 bases between. CDR3 length: 14 residues. Per the germline V gene, CDR1 is MNHEY and CDR2 is SVGAGI. The CDR3 DNA is TGTGCCAGCACCAACCAGGGTAACACCGGGGAGCTGTTTTTT. Protein sequence: CASTNQGNTGELFF.

A few counts support this clone. The chain is built from TRBV6-2 or TRBV6-3 and TRBJ1-2; D might be TRBD1 (5 bases). V was pared by 10 bases and J by 8 bases, with 20 bases between. The germline gives CDR1 MNHEY, CDR2 SVGEGT. CDR3 length: 13 residues. In nucleotides, the CDR3 is TGTGCCACCAACCCTCGGGGACTGAAAGGCTACACCTTC. Its translation: CATNPRGLKGYTF.

V is TRBV5-3 and J is TRBJ1-2, with D tentatively TRBD1 (5 bases). TRBV5-3 is flagged as an ORF with uncertain function. The V and J ends lost 0 bases and 10 bases respectively, with 16 bases between them. The CDR3 has 14 amino acids. This CDR3 reads CARSLAKAGRIYTF. In DNA form, the CDR3 reads TGTGCCAGAAGCTTGGCCAAGGCAGGGAGGATCTACACCTTC.

This clone was observed once. The CDR3 nucleotides are TGCGCCAGCAGTGGGGCAGGAACAGTGAACACTGAAGCTTTCTTT. Amino acid sequence: CASSGAGTVNTEAFF. The chain employs TRBV5-1 and TRBJ1-1; D is perhaps TRBD1 (5 bases). Germline CDR1 is SGHRS and CDR2 is YFSETQ. The CDR3 is 15 amino acids. Trimming removed 5 bases from V and 0 bases from J, with 14 bases in between.

This clone came up once. The chain combines TRBV12-3 or TRBV12-4 with TRBJ2-4; tentatively, D is TRBD2 (6 bases). This CDR3 has 12 residues. Trimming stripped 6 bases from V and 7 bases from J, with 10 bases between. In nucleotides, the CDR3 is TGTGCCAGCAGCCCGGAGGGCAACATTCAGTACTTC. Its translation: CASSPEGNIQYF.

The chain is built from TRBV9 and TRBJ2-2; D is uncertain. The V gene's germline CDR1 is SGDLS and CDR2 YYNGEE. This CDR3 region has 14 residues. Trimming stripped 1 base from V and 2 bases from J, with 6 bases between. This CDR3 reads CASSVSLNTGELFF. CDR3 coding DNA: TGTGCCAGCAGCGTATCCCTAAACACCGGGGAGCTGTTTTTT.

The rearrangement links TRBV19 to TRBJ2-3, with D possibly TRBD2 on 5 matching bases. Germline CDR1 reads LNHDA; CDR2 reads SQIVND (reference sequence). This CDR3 has 13 residues. The V and J ends lost 5 bases and 6 bases respectively, with 12 bases between them. CDR3 DNA sequence: TGTGCCAGTAGTGTCACTAGGCCTGATACGCAGTATTTT. Protein sequence: CASSVTRPDTQYF.

V and J are TRBV5-1 and TRBJ1-6, with 8 positions matching TRBD1. The CDR3 length is 14 residues. The trim removed 0 bases at V and 13 bases at J, leaving 6 bases unmatched. CDR1 is SGHRS and CDR2 is YFSETQ in the germline V gene. CDR3 sequence reads: CASSLGDRYDPLHF. The CDR3 region has the DNA TGCGCCAGCAGCTTGGGGGACAGGTATGATCCCCTCCACTTT.

This clone was seen only once. The chain links TRBV30 to TRBJ1-6; D not resolved. Between the trimmed V and J ends, which lost 1 base and 0 bases, there was a span of 4 bases. The CDR3 spans 14 residues. Germline V gene sequence: CDR1 GTSNPN, CDR2 SVGIG (reference sequence). Here the CDR3 reads CAWSGSSYNSPLHF. The CDR3 bases are TGTGCCTGGAGTGGTAGCTCCTATAATTCACCCCTCCACTTT.

V gene TRBV7-2 combines with J gene TRBJ2-3; D might be TRBD2 (5 bases). From germline, CDR1 is SGHTA and CDR2 FQGNSA. Trimming removed 4 bases at V and 2 bases at J, with 10 bases between. The CDR3 spans 14 residues. CDR3 region: CASSSGLVTDTQYF. For the CDR3, the DNA is TGTGCCAGCAGCTCCGGACTGGTCACAGATACGCAGTATTTT.

The V and J genes are TRBV19 and TRBJ2-1, with D perhaps TRBD2 (7 bases). Between the trimmed V and J ends, which lost 3 bases and 9 bases, there was a span of 15 bases. The CDR3 runs to 14 residues. The germline gives CDR1 LNHDA, CDR2 SQIVND (reference sequence). The CDR3 DNA follows: TGTGCCAGTAGTATCGGCGGGGGCGGGGGTGAGCAGTTCTTC. This codes for CASSIGGGGGEQFF. The full variable domain, completed using reference TRBV19 and TRBJ2-1, is DGGITQSPKYLFRKEGQNVTLSCEQNLNHDAMYWYRQDPGQGLRLIYYSQIVNDFQKGDIAEGYSVSREKKESFPLTVTSAQKNPTAFYLCASSIGGGGGEQFFGPGTRLTVL.

The genes are TRBV3-1 (or the pseudogene TRBV3-2) and TRBJ1-2; possible D gene TRBD1, 6 bases. The V gene lost 1 base and the J gene lost 6 bases, with 18 bases spanning the gap. Germline V gives CDR1 LGHDT, CDR2 YNNKEL (reference sequence). The CDR3 contains 16 residues. The CDR3 DNA reads TGTGCCAGCAGCCAAGTCCCGGACAGCTTAAAAAATGGCTACACCTTC. Translating gives CASSQVPDSLKNGYTF.

The rearrangement uses TRBV7-9 and TRBJ1-1; 11 nucleotides align to TRBD1. The V gene end was trimmed by 4 bases and the J gene end by 0 bases; junction bases not matched to a gene: 1. CDR1 SEHNR and CDR2 FQNEAQ come from the germline V gene (reference sequence). This CDR3 is built from 15 residues. CDR3 protein: CASSWGQGVNTEAFF. Here the CDR3 DNA reads TGTGCCAGCAGCTGGGGACAGGGGGTGAACACTGAAGCTTTCTTT. The full variable domain, with the rest looked up from reference TRBV7-9 and TRBJ1-1, is DTGVSQNPRHKITKRGQNVTFRCDPISEHNRLYWYRQTLGQGPEFLTYFQNEAQLEKSRLLSDRFSAERPKGSFSTLEIQRTEQGDSAMYLCASSWGQGVNTEAFFGQGTRLTVV.

The chain uses TRBV5-1 and TRBJ1-1; no clear D. This CDR3 is built from 14 residues. Germline V gene data show CDR1 as SGHRS and CDR2 as YFSETQ. V dropped 0 bases and J dropped 11 bases, with 17 bases sitting between them. The CDR3, as DNA: TGCGCCAGCAGCTTGGGGGCAGCTTCCCCAGCTGCTTTCTTT. Translated: CASSLGAASPAAFF.

This clone is a singleton in its sample. This rearrangement joins TRBV2 to TRBJ2-1; a weak D match, TRBD2 (7 bases). Trimming pared 7 bases from V and 4 bases from J, leaving 20 bases between. Germline V gene lookup returns CDR1 SNHLY and CDR2 FYNNEI. The length of the CDR3 is 16 residues. CDR3 nucleotides: TGTGCCAGCATCTATGGAGGGGGGGCGTCTTACAATGAGCAGTTCTTC. Residues: CASIYGGGASYNEQFF.

CDR3 in DNA: TGTGCCAGCAGCCGCTCACAGGCCGATGAAAAACTGTTTTTT. Amino acid sequence: CASSRSQADEKLFF. The chain is built from TRBV6-5 and TRBJ1-4; D possibly corresponds to TRBD1 (5 bases). The CDR3 sequence is 14 residues long. Germline loops: CDR1 MNHEY, CDR2 SVGAGI. The germline V and J ends were trimmed by 6 bases and 6 bases, with 14 bases remaining between them.

A single count supports this clone. The V call is TRBV6-1, the J call TRBJ1-2; 11 nucleotides line up with TRBD1. J gave up 4 bases and V 3 bases, and 1 base lay outside the gene matches. Per germline, CDR1 MNHNS and CDR2 SASEGT. The CDR3 spans 14 residues. DNA for the CDR3: TGTGCCAGCAGTGAGGGACAGGGGGGCTATGGCTACACCTTC. This sequence encodes CASSEGQGGYGYTF.

V usage is TRBV13 and J usage is TRBJ1-2; 10 bases align to TRBD1. Trimming cost V 4 bases and J 7 bases; bases outside gene matches: 6. The CDR3 has 14 residues. Germline V gene data show CDR1 as PRHDT and CDR2 as FYEKMQ (reference sequence). The CDR3 sequence is CASSYRDRGGGYTF. The CDR3 DNA reads TGTGCCAGCAGCTACCGGGACAGGGGCGGTGGCTACACCTTC.

The chain uses TRBV25-1 and TRBJ2-2; the D is unclear. CDR1 is MGHDK and CDR2 is SYGVNS in the germline V gene. The germline V and J ends were trimmed by 6 bases and 5 bases, with 10 bases remaining between them. CDR3 length equals 13 residues. CDR3 DNA sequence: TGTGCCAGCAGCGCCCCTACTACCGGGGAGCTGTTTTTT. This gives the protein CASSAPTTGELFF.